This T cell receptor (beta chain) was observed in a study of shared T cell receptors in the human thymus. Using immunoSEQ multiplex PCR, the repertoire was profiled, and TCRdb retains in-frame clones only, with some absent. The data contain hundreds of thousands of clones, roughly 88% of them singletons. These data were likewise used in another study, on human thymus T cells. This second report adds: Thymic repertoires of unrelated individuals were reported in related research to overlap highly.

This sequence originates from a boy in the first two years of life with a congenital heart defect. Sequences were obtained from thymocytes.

CDR3 residues: CASSVTGTGLSGANVLTF. CDR3 nucleotides: TGTGCCAGCAGTGTGACCGGGACAGGGCTCTCTGGGGCCAACGTCCTGACTTTC. J is TRBJ2-6 and V is TRBV6-1; 9 bases are shared with TRBD1. This CDR3 has 18 residues. The J segment lost 0 bases and the V segment lost 4 bases, leaving 7 bases of the junction unmatched. The V gene's germline CDR1 is MNHNS and CDR2 SASEGT.